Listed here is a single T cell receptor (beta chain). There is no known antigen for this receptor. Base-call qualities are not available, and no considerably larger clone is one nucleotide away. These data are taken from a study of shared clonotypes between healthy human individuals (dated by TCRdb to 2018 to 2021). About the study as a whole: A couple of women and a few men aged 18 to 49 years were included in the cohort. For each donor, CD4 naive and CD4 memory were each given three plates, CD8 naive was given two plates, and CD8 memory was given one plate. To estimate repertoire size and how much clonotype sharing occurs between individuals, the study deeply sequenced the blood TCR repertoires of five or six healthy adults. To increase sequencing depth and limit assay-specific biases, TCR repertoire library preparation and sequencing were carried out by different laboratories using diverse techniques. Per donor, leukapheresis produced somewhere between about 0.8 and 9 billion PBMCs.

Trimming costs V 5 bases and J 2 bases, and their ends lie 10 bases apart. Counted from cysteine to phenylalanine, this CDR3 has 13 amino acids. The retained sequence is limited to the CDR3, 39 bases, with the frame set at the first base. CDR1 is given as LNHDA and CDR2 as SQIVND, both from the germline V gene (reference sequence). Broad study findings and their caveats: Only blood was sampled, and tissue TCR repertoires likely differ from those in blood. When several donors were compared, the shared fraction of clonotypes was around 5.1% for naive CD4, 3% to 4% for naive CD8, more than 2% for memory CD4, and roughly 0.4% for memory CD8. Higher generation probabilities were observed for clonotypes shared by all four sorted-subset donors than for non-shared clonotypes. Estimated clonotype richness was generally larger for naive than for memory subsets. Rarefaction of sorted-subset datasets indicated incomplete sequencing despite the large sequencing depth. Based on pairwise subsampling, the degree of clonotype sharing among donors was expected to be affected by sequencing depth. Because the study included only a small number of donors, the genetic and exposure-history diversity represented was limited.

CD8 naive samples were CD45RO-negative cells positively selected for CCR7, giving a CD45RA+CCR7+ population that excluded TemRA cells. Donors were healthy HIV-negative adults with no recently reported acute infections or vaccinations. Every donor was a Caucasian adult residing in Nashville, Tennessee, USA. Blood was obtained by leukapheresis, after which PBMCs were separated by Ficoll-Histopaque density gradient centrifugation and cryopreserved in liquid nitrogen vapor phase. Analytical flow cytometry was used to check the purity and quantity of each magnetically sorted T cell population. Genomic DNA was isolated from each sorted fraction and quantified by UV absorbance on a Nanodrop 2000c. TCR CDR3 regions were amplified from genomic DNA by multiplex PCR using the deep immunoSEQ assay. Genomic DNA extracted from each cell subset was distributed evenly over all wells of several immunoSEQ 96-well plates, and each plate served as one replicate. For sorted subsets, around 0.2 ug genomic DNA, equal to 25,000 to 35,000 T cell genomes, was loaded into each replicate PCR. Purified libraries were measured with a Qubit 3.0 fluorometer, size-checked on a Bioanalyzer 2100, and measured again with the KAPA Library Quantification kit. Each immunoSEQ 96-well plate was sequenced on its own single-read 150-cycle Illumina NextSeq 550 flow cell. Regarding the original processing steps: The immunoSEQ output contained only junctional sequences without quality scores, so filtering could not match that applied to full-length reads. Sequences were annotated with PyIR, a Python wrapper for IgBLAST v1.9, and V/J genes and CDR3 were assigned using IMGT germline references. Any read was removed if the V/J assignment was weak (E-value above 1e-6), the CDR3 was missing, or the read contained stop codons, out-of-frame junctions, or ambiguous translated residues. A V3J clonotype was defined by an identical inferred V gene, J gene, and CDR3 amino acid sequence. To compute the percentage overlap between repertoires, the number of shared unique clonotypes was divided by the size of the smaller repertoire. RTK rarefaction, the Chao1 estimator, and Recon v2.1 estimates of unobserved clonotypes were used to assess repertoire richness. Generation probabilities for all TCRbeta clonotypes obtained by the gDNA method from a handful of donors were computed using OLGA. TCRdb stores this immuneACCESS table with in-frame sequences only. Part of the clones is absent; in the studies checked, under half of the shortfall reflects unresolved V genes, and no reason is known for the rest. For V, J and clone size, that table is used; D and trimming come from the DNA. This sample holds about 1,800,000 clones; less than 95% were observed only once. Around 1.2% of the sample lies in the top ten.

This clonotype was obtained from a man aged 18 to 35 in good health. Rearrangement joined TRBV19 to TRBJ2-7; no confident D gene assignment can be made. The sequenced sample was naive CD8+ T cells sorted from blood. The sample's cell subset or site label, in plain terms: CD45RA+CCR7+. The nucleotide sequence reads TGTGCCAGTAGTCACGGATTCGCCTACGAGCAGTACTTC. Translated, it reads CASSHGFAYEQYF.